This TCR beta chain came from a study of CD8+ T cells in alopecia areata. CDR3 length: 17 amino acids. Per the germline V gene, CDR1 is SGHAT and CDR2 is FQNNGV. The V end was cut by 3 bases, the J end by 4 bases, with 19 bases between. After isolation, RNA underwent reverse transcription to generate cDNA as the sequencing template. Profiled with immunoSEQ multiplex PCR; TCRdb holds only in-frame clones, not every one. The sample yields 80,000 or so clones, around 60% seen once. This clone appeared a few times. Treatment indicated: oral pan-JAK inhibitor, 5-10 mg twice daily. The sample here was CD8+ T cells sorted from blood, taken at week 24, from a patient treated with tofacitinib. The rearrangement uses TRBV11-2 and TRBJ2-1, with a tentative D call TRBD2 (5 bases). The TCR was taken from a human donor with alopecia areata. The DNA of the CDR3 is TGTGCCAGCAGCTTGGCCAGATCGCGGGTTAAATACAATGAGCAGTTCTTC. This sequence encodes CASSLARSRVKYNEQFF.